The rows below give T cell receptor beta chains drawn from one sample of a study of blood T cells in healthy people across ages. TCRdb reprocessed the 5' RACE reads via MiXCR and lists one record per CDR3 protein. Of around 870,000 distinct CDR3 sequences in the sample, under 30% were seen once. Sequencing was carried out using blood. The source is an elderly woman in good health. The CDR3 runs from the conserved cysteine through the conserved F or W. The order of the fields is V gene, J gene, D gene, clone size, CDR3 DNA, CDR3 protein. The D gene is left open where the match is weak. Size tells how often a clone was seen (once, few, many) or the class of an expanded clone, and some rows leave it out.

v_call: TRBV15
j_call: TRBJ2-5
d_call: -
clone_size: -
cdr3_nt: TGTGCCACCAGCTGGGGACTTGCGGTGGGGCAGTACTTC
cdr3_aa: CATSWGLAVGQYF

v_call: TRBV24-1
j_call: TRBJ2-2
d_call: TRBD2
clone_size: -
cdr3_nt: TGTGCCACCAGTGATTTACCCCCGGGACTAGAAGTCGGGGAGCTGTTTTTT
cdr3_aa: CATSDLPPGLEVGELFF

v_call: TRBV6-2/TRBV6-3
j_call: TRBJ1-5
d_call: TRBD1
clone_size: -
cdr3_nt: TGTGCCAGCATCCAGACAGGGGACTACAATCAGCCCCAGCATTTT
cdr3_aa: CASIQTGDYNQPQHF

v_call: TRBV6-6
j_call: TRBJ2-7
d_call: TRBD2
clone_size: -
cdr3_nt: TGTGCCAGCAGTTACGGCGGGACTAGGTCGAATGAGCAGTACTTC
cdr3_aa: CASSYGGTRSNEQYF

v_call: TRBV6-1
j_call: TRBJ1-6
d_call: -
clone_size: many
cdr3_nt: TGTGCCAGCAGCGATATGGGCTCCGGGACATCTAATTCACCCCTCCACTTT
cdr3_aa: CASSDMGSGTSNSPLHF

v_call: TRBV2
j_call: TRBJ2-4
d_call: TRBD1
clone_size: many
cdr3_nt: TGTGCCAGCAACGACCCCGGGACAGAATTAAACATTCAGTACTTC
cdr3_aa: CASNDPGTELNIQYF

v_call: TRBV20-1
j_call: TRBJ1-6
d_call: TRBD1
clone_size: many
cdr3_nt: TGCAGTGCTTCCTTGGGGGGGACAGGGAATTCACCCCTCCACTTT
cdr3_aa: CSASLGGTGNSPLHF

v_call: TRBV6-6
j_call: TRBJ2-2
d_call: TRBD1
clone_size: -
cdr3_nt: TGTGCCAGCAGAATCTCTGGGACAGGGGACACCGGGGAGCTGTTTTTT
cdr3_aa: CASRISGTGDTGELFF

v_call: TRBV15
j_call: TRBJ1-2
d_call: TRBD1
clone_size: many
cdr3_nt: TGTGCCACCAGCAGAGACGCAGGGGGCAGGGGCTACACCTTC
cdr3_aa: CATSRDAGGRGYTF

v_call: TRBV11-2
j_call: TRBJ1-2
d_call: -
clone_size: once
cdr3_nt: TGTGCCAGCAGCCCACGGGCAGGCGATCTGGGCTACACCTTC
cdr3_aa: CASSPRAGDLGYTF

v_call: TRBV9
j_call: TRBJ2-3
d_call: -
clone_size: -
cdr3_nt: TGTGCCAGCAGCGTAGGAGGGGGGGGCCGAGATACGCAGTATTTT
cdr3_aa: CASSVGGGGRDTQYF

v_call: TRBV21-1
j_call: TRBJ1-1
d_call: -
clone_size: few
cdr3_nt: TGTGCCAGCAGCAAAGACGAGGGTACTGAAGCTTTCTTT
cdr3_aa: CASSKDEGTEAFF

v_call: TRBV11-3
j_call: TRBJ1-2
d_call: TRBD1
clone_size: -
cdr3_nt: TGTGCCAGCAGCTGGGGACCGGGACAGGGGGGTCTAGGCTACACCTTC
cdr3_aa: CASSWGPGQGGLGYTF

v_call: TRBV24-1
j_call: TRBJ2-5
d_call: TRBD2
clone_size: many
cdr3_nt: TGTGCCACCAGTGTGTCCGGACTAGCGGGGGGAGAGACCCAGTACTTC
cdr3_aa: CATSVSGLAGGETQYF

v_call: TRBV20-1
j_call: TRBJ2-3
d_call: TRBD2
clone_size: -
cdr3_nt: TGCAGTGCTAGAGTAGGTTTAGCGGGGTCTCCTCGGGGAGATACGCAGTATTTT
cdr3_aa: CSARVGLAGSPRGDTQYF

v_call: TRBV12-3/TRBV12-4
j_call: TRBJ2-5
d_call: -
clone_size: many
cdr3_nt: TGTGCCAGCAGCCAGGACCGGACAGTCCAAGAGACCCAGTACTTC
cdr3_aa: CASSQDRTVQETQYF

v_call: TRBV18
j_call: TRBJ1-5
d_call: -
clone_size: few
cdr3_nt: TGTGCCAGCTCACCGGGTAGAGTTGCGTCGGGCAATCAGCCCCAGCATTTT
cdr3_aa: CASSPGRVASGNQPQHF

v_call: TRBV27
j_call: TRBJ1-2
d_call: -
clone_size: many
cdr3_nt: TGTGCCAGCAGATCAGGGCAGGGAGGCTACACCTTC
cdr3_aa: CASRSGQGGYTF

v_call: TRBV11-2
j_call: TRBJ2-5
d_call: TRBD1
clone_size: many
cdr3_nt: TGTGCCAGCAGCAACCGGGACAGGAAAATCCAAGAGACCCAGTACTTC
cdr3_aa: CASSNRDRKIQETQYF

v_call: TRBV5-1
j_call: TRBJ1-1
d_call: -
clone_size: many
cdr3_nt: TGCGCCAGCAGCTTGGAGCAGGTGGGCACTGAAGCTTTCTTT
cdr3_aa: CASSLEQVGTEAFF

v_call: TRBV7-2
j_call: TRBJ1-1
d_call: TRBD1
clone_size: -
cdr3_nt: TGTGCCAGCAGGGACAGGGTTGGGACTGAAGCTTTCTTT
cdr3_aa: CASRDRVGTEAFF

v_call: TRBV6-2/TRBV6-3
j_call: TRBJ2-3
d_call: -
clone_size: once
cdr3_nt: TGTGCCAGCAGTTACGGGAAGGGTGTGCCAGCGACAGATACGCAGTATTTT
cdr3_aa: CASSYGKGVPATDTQYF